This note documents a single TCR beta chain sequence. It has no known antigen specificity. No base quality values were provided; no much bigger clone lies one nucleotide off. Its CDR3 holds 13 amino acids, cysteine through phenylalanine. The entry retains the CDR3 DNA only, 39 bases that are in frame from base 1. The germline V gene supplies CDR1 SGHTA and CDR2 FQGNSA. Germline trimming amounts to 5 bases on V and 6 bases on J, with 6 as the count of junction bases outside the gene matches. This entry is derived from a study of blood T cell repertoires in COVID-19 (dated by TCRdb to about 2020). With regard to the full study: Collaborator samples came from the United States, Italy and Spain and covered acute and convalescent phases of COVID-19. The material from the prospective study consisted of cDNA or gDNA derived from T cells, B-cell-depleted T cells, or PBMCs. Deeply sampled blood TCRbeta repertoires from subjects exposed to, actively infected with, or recovered from COVID-19 were included in the dataset. The repertoires were made available in a free public database intended to serve as a resource for research on the immune response to SARS-CoV-2. Samples were obtained from the ongoing ImmuneRACE study (first 160 participants) and from over 1,000 subjects provided by 6 global collaborators. Nearly every sample came with metadata listing a de-identified subject ID, COVID-19 status, age in years and sex. Where HLA class I and class II types were available, the types were taken from metadata supplied by the sample provider, not from assay-based typing. Study-wide conclusions, independent of this receptor: The quantity of clinical and demographic metadata differed by source and by participant and was supplied without curation.

Each collaborating institution followed its own protocols to collect whole blood in K2EDTA tubes. For TCRbeta analysis, collaborator samples were shipped as frozen whole blood, as isolated PBMCs, or as DNA extracted from either sample type. TCRbeta CDR3 regions were amplified from genomic DNA by means of the immunoSEQ Assay, a bias-controlled multiplex PCR. Per the source publication's procedure: Within the assay, amplification of reference gene primers was used to estimate how many nucleated cells each sample contained. To quantify the absolute abundance of each unique TCRbeta CDR3 rearrangement, sequence reads were collapsed and filtered. For each sample, productive Simpson clonality was calculated as the square root of Simpson's diversity index over productive rearrangements. What TCRdb holds here is the immuneACCESS table cut down to in-frame rearrangements. Part of the clones is not present; checked against another copy, under half of the missing clones reflect an unresolved V gene, and the others are unexplained. V, J and clone size are taken as reported in that table, and D and trimming were inferred from the DNA itself. This sample gives some 97,000 clones in total; around nine tenths of them show up just once. Approximately 5% of the sample lies in the top ten.

This TCR was recovered from a human donor in a cohort sampled during active COVID-19. The sequence links TRBV7-2 to TRBJ2-7, with 8 central nucleotides matching TRBD2. Input material: peripheral blood. The CDR3 protein is CASSEREWGEQYF. The DNA sequence follows: TGTGCCAGCAGCGAGCGGGAGTGGGGCGAGCAGTACTTC.